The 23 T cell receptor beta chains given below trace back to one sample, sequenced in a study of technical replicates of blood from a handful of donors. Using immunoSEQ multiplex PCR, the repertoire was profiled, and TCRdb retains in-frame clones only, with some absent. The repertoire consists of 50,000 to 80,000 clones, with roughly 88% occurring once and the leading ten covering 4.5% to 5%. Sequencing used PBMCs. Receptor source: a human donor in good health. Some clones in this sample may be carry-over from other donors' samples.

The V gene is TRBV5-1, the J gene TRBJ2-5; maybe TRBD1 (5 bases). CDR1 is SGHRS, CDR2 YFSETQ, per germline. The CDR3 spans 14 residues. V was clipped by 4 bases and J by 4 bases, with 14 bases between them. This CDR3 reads CASSLDSGLETQYF. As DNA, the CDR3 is TGCGCCAGCAGCCTAGACAGTGGTTTAGAGACCCAGTACTTC.

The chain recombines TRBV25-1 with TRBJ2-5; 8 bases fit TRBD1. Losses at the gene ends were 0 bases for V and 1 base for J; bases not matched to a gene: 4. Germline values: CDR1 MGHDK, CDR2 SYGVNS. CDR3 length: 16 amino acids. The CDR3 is CASSEYWTGTQETQYF. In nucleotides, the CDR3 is TGTGCCAGCAGTGAATATTGGACAGGGACCCAAGAGACCCAGTACTTC.

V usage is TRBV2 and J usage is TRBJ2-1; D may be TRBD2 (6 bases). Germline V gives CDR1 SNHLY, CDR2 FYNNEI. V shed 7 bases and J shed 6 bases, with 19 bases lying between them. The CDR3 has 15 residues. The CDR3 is CASIRASAKLNEQFF. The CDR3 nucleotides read TGTGCCAGCATAAGGGCTAGCGCAAAACTCAATGAGCAGTTCTTC.

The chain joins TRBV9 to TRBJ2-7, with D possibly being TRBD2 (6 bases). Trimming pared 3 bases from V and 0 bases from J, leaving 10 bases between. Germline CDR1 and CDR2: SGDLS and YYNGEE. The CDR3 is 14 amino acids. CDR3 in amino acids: CASSAGLSSYEQYF. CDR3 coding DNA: TGTGCCAGCAGCGCGGGACTCTCCTCCTACGAGCAGTACTTC.

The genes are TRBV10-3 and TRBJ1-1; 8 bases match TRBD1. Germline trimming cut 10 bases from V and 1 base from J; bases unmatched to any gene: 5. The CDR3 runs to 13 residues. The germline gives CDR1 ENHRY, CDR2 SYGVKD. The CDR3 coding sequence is TGTGCCACCCGACAGGGGCCGAACACTGAAGCTTTCTTT. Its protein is CATRQGPNTEAFF.

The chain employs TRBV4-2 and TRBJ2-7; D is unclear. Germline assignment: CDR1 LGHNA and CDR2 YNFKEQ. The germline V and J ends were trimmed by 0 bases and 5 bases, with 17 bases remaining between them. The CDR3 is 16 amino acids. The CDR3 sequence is CASSQDRGAGPDEQYF. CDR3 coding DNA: TGTGCCAGCAGCCAAGATCGAGGAGCTGGTCCGGACGAGCAGTACTTC.

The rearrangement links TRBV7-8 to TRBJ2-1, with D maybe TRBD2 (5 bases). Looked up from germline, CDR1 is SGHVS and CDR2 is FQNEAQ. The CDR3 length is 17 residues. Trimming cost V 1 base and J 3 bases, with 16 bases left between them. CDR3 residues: CASSLVGSGWHYNEQFF. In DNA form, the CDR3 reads TGTGCCAGCAGCTTAGTTGGTTCGGGATGGCACTACAATGAGCAGTTCTTC.

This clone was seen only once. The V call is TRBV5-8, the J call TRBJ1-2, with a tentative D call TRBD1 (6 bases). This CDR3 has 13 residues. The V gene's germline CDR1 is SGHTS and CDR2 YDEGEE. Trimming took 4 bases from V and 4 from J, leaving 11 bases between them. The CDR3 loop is CASSQRTAYGYTF. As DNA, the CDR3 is TGTGCCAGCAGCCAACGGACAGCCTATGGCTACACCTTC.

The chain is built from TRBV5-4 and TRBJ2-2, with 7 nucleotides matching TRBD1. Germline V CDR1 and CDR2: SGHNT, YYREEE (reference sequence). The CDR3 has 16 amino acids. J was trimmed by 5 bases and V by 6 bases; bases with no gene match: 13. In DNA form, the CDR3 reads TGTGCCAGCACGTTGACAGGGCCCGTAGTTACCGGGGAGCTGTTTTTT. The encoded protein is CASTLTGPVVTGELFF.

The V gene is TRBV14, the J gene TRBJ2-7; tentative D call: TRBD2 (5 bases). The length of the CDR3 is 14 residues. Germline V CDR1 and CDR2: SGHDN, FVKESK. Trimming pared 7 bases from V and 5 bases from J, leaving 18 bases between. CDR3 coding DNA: TGTGCCAGCAAGGAGGCCAGTCAAACCAACGAGCAGTACTTC. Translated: CASKEASQTNEQYF.

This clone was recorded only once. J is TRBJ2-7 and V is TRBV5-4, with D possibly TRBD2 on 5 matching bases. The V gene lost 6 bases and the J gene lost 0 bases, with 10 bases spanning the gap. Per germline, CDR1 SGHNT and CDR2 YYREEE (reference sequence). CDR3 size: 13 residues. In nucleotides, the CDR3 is TGTGCCAGCATGCGGGCAGACTCCTACGAGCAGTACTTC. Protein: CASMRADSYEQYF.

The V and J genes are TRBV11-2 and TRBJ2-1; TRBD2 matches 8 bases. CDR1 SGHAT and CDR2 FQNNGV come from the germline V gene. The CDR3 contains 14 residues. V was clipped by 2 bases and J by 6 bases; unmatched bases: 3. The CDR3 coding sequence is TGTGCCAGCAGCTTACCCGGACTAGCCAATGAGCAGTTCTTC. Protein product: CASSLPGLANEQFF.

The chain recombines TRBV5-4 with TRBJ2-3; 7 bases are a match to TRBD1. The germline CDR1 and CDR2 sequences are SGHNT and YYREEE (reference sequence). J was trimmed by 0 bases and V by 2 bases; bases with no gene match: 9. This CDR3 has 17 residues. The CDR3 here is CASSLPQGTVSTDTQYF. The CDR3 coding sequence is TGTGCCAGCAGCTTACCCCAGGGGACAGTTAGCACAGATACGCAGTATTTT.

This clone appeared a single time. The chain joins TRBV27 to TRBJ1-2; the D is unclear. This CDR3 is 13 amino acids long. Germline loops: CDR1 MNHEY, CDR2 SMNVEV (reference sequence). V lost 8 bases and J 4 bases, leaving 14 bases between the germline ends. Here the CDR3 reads CASRRGLSYGYTF. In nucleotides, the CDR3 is TGTGCCAGCCGCCGAGGACTCAGCTATGGCTACACCTTC.

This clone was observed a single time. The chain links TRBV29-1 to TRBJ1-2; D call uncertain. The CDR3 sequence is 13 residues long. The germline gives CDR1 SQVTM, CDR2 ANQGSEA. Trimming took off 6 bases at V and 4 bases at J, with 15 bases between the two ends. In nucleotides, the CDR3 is TGCAGCGTGACCCGGGAGGACGGCTATGGCTACACCTTC. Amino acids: CSVTREDGYGYTF.

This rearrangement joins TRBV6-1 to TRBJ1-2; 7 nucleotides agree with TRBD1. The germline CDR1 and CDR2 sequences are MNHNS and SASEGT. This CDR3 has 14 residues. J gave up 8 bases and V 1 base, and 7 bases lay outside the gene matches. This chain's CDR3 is CASSEGPTGYGYTF. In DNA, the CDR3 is TGTGCCAGCAGTGAAGGACCGACAGGGTACGGCTACACCTTC.

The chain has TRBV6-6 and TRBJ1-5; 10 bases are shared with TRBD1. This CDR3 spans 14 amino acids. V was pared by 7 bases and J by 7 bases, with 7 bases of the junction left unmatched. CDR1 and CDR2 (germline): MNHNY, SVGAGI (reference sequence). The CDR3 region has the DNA TGTGCCAGCACCTCGACAGGGGGCGTCCAGCCCCAGCATTTT. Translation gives CASTSTGGVQPQHF.

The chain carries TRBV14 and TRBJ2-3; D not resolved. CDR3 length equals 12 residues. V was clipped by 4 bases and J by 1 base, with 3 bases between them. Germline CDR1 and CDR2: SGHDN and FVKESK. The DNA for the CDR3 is TGTGCCAGCAGCCCGGGCACAGATACGCAGTATTTT. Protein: CASSPGTDTQYF.

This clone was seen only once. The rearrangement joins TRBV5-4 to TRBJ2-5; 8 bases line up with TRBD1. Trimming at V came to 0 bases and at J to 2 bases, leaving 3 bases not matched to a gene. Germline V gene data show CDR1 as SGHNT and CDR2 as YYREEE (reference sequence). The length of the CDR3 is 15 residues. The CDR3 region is CASSLVQGEQETQYF. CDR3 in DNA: TGTGCCAGCAGCTTGGTACAGGGGGAACAAGAGACCCAGTACTTC.

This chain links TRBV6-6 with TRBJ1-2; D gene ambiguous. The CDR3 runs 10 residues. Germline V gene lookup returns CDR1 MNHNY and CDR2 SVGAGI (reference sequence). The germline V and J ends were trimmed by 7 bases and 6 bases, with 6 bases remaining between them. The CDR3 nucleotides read TGTGCCAGCAAAGCTAATGGCTACACCTTC. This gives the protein CASKANGYTF.

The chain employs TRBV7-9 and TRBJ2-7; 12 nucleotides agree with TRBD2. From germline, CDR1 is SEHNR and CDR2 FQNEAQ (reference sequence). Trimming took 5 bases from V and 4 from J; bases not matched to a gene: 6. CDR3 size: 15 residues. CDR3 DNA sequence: TGTGCCAGCAGCCCTAGCGGGAGGGCTCCTTACGAGCAGTACTTC. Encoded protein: CASSPSGRAPYEQYF.

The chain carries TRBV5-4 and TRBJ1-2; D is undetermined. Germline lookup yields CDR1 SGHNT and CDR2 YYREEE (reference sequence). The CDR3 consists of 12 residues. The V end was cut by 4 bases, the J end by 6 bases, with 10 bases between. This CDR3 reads CASSTVGDGYTF. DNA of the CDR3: TGTGCCAGCAGCACAGTCGGGGATGGCTACACCTTC.

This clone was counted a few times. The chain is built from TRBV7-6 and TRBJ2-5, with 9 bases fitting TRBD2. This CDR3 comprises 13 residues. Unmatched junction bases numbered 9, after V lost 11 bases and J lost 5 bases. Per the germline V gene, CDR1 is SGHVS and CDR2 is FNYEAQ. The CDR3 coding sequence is TGTGCCGTGACCAGCGGGGGGTTCGAGACCCAGTACTTC. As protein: CAVTSGGFETQYF.